Presented here are 23 T cell receptor beta chains from one specimen sequenced in a study of persistence of HIV-infected CD4 T cells (dated by TCRdb to 2020 to 2021). The sample's treatment or condition label, in plain terms: suppressive antiretroviral therapy. As a nonspecific positive control representing the CD4+ T cell repertoire, cells were stimulated with anti-CD3/anti-CD28 magnetic beads. Sorting of responding CD4+ T cells was based on upregulation of both CD40 ligand and CD69. These receptors have no identified antigens. The immunoSEQ hsTCRB assay version 4 in survey mode was used to sequence TCRbeta repertoires from genomic DNA. The clones in this table, taken by TCRdb from immuneACCESS, are in-frame only. Not every clone is retained; where verified, under half of the shortfall comes from an unresolved V gene, and the cause of the rest is unknown. The sample includes 35,000 to 50,000 clones, with approximately 89% observed a single time. 1.8% of the sample goes to the ten largest clones.

Sequencing was performed on CD4+ T cells sorted from PBMCs after approximately 20-hour stimulation, taken from a patient who received antiretroviral therapy. What the cell subset or site label conveys for this sample: CD40L+CD69+ CD4 T cells responding to anti-CD3/anti-CD28 beads, representing the overall repertoire. The receptor source for this set is an adult man with HIV who was CMV-seropositive.

The J gene is TRBJ2-7, the V gene TRBV7-2; D is uncertain. The CDR3 spans 13 residues. V was trimmed by 2 bases and J by 4 bases, leaving 9 bases between them. CDR1 is SGHTA, CDR2 FQGNSA, per germline. CDR3 region: CASSLHRAYEQYF. The CDR3 DNA is TGTGCCAGCAGCTTACACAGAGCGTACGAGCAGTACTTC.

The chain uses TRBV10-1 and TRBJ2-1, with 7 bases lining up with TRBD2. The CDR3 consists of 16 residues. J was trimmed by 2 bases and V by 3 bases; bases with no gene match: 7. Germline assignment: CDR1 WNHNN and CDR2 SYGVQD (reference sequence). DNA of the CDR3: TGCGCCAGCAGTGATGGAGCGGGGCCCACCTACAATGAGCAGTTCTTC. It specifies CASSDGAGPTYNEQFF.

The chain employs TRBV7-2 and TRBJ2-3; weak D call: TRBD2 (7 bases). This CDR3 comprises 17 residues. The V and J ends lost 0 bases and 0 bases respectively, with 13 bases between them. Germline V lookup: CDR1 SGHTA, CDR2 FQGNSA. The CDR3 DNA reads TGTGCCAGCAGCTTAGCGCGGGGGCGGGGTAGCACAGATACGCAGTATTTT. It encodes CASSLARGRGSTDTQYF.

The chain couples TRBV29-1 to TRBJ2-5; the match to TRBD2 covers 13 bases. CDR3 size: 15 residues. The V gene end was trimmed by 5 bases and the J gene end by 5 bases; junction bases not matched to a gene: 8. Germline V gene data show CDR1 as SQVTM and CDR2 as ANQGSEA. CDR3 DNA: TGCAGCGTTCGAACTAGCGGGGGGGCCGGGGAGACCCAGTACTTC. It translates to CSVRTSGGAGETQYF.

The chain is built from TRBV5-5 and TRBJ2-1; D might be TRBD2 (5 bases). Trimming left V 2 bases short and J 3 bases short, with 9 bases between. Germline CDR1 is SGHKS and CDR2 is YYEKEE (reference sequence). The CDR3 contains 14 residues. CDR3 nucleotides: TGTGCCAGCAGCTTTAATCGGGACTACAATGAGCAGTTCTTC. It translates to CASSFNRDYNEQFF. Full variable domain (missing parts from reference TRBV5-5 and TRBJ2-1): DAGVTQSPTHLIKTRGQQVTLRCSPISGHKSVSWYQQVLGQGPQFIFQYYEKEERGRGNFPDRFSARQFPNYSSELNVNALLLGDSALYLCASSFNRDYNEQFFGPGTRLTVL.

This chain joins TRBV9 and TRBJ2-7; D may be TRBD1 or TRBD2 (7 bases each). The CDR3 is 15 residues long. The V end lost 1 base, the J end lost 4 bases, and 15 bases lay between the germline ends. Looked up from germline, CDR1 is SGDLS and CDR2 is YYNGEE. The CDR3 DNA reads TGTGCCAGCAGCGTAACGTCAGGGGGAGGGTACGAGCAGTACTTC. It encodes CASSVTSGGGYEQYF.

The chain employs TRBV20-1 and TRBJ2-7, with D tentatively TRBD2 (6 bases). The germline V gene has CDR1 DFQATT and CDR2 SNEGSKA (reference sequence). CDR3 length: 14 residues. Trimming left V 3 bases short and J 0 bases short, with 12 bases between. The CDR3 sequence: CSASIAGSSYEQYF. CDR3 nucleotide sequence: TGCAGTGCTAGTATTGCGGGGAGCTCCTACGAGCAGTACTTC.

This clone was picked up a small number of times. The rearrangement uses TRBV18 and TRBJ1-2; D is possibly TRBD1 (5 bases). This CDR3 has 14 amino acids. Germline V lookup: CDR1 KGHSH, CDR2 LQKENI. With 0 bases removed from V and 5 bases from J, the gap between germline ends came to 10 bases. DNA for the CDR3: TGTGCCAGCTCACCACCGGGACTTCCTTATGGCTACACCTTC. Its translation: CASSPPGLPYGYTF.

In the case of this clone: The junction departs from the called germline gene at one end, perhaps through a read error. The chain has TRBV2 and TRBJ1-1, with D uncertain. Germline-derived CDR1 and CDR2 are SNHLY and FYNNEI. CDR3 length: 14 residues. This CDR3 is CASSEALMKTEAFF. Here the CDR3 DNA reads TGTGCCAGCAGTGAAGCGTTGATGAAGACTGAAGCTTTCTTT.

The V call is TRBV5-4, the J call TRBJ1-4; D is uncertain. CDR3 length: 14 residues. Trimming removed 5 bases from V and 7 bases from J, with 15 bases in between. CDR1 SGHNT and CDR2 YYREEE come from the germline V gene (reference sequence). CDR3 in amino acids: CASSPGEVGEKLFF. The CDR3 DNA reads as TGTGCCAGCAGTCCTGGGGAGGTGGGTGAAAAACTGTTTTTT.

The chain joins TRBV7-9 to TRBJ2-3; maybe TRBD1 (6 bases). Per germline, CDR1 SEHNR and CDR2 FQNEAQ (reference sequence). CDR3 length equals 15 residues. The V end lost 5 bases, the J end lost 2 bases, and 14 bases lay between the germline ends. As DNA, the CDR3 is TGTGCCAGCAGCCTGCCACAGGGAAACACAGATACGCAGTATTTT. Protein product: CASSLPQGNTDTQYF. Full variable domain (missing parts from reference TRBV7-9 and TRBJ2-3): DTGVSQNPRHKITKRGQNVTFRCDPISEHNRLYWYRQTLGQGPEFLTYFQNEAQLEKSRLLSDRFSAERPKGSFSTLEIQRTEQGDSAMYLCASSLPQGNTDTQYFGPGTRLTVL.

The rearrangement uses TRBV18 and TRBJ1-2, with 7 bases aligning to TRBD1. Germline V gene lookup returns CDR1 KGHSH and CDR2 LQKENI. The trim removed 8 bases at V and 2 bases at J, leaving 8 bases unmatched. The CDR3 consists of 14 residues. The CDR3 is CASTRNRGNYGYTF. The CDR3 DNA follows: TGTGCCAGCACCCGAAACAGGGGCAACTATGGCTACACCTTC.

V and J are TRBV7-3 and TRBJ2-1; perhaps TRBD1 as D (6 bases). With 5 bases removed from V and 0 bases from J, the gap between germline ends came to 11 bases. CDR1 and CDR2 (germline): SGHTA, FQGTGA. This CDR3 has 15 residues. The CDR3 DNA is TGTGCCAGCAGCCCCCAGGGGAGCTCCTACAATGAGCAGTTCTTC. It translates to CASSPQGSSYNEQFF. The complete variable domain, with remaining parts taken from reference TRBV7-3 and TRBJ2-1, reads GAGVSQTPSNKVTEKGKYVELRCDPISGHTALYWYRQSLGQGPEFLIYFQGTGAADDSGLPNDRFFAVRPEGSVSTLKIQRTERGDSAVYLCASSPQGSSYNEQFFGPGTRLTVL.

This chain connects TRBV5-8 to TRBJ1-4; D is unresolved. The germline V gene has CDR1 SGHTS and CDR2 YDEGEE. The V gene lost 3 bases and the J gene lost 7 bases, with 13 bases spanning the gap. CDR3 length: 14 residues. As DNA, the CDR3 is TGTGCCAGCAGCTGGGCCCCTATCGGTGAAAAACTGTTTTTT. This sequence encodes CASSWAPIGEKLFF.

In its sample, this clone was seen a few times. The chain uses TRBV10-1 and TRBJ1-1, with D possibly being TRBD1 (5 bases). The V and J ends lost 1 base and 2 bases respectively, with 11 bases between them. Germline CDR1 and CDR2: WNHNN and SYGVQD (reference sequence). The CDR3 is 15 residues long. CDR3 region: CASSEYGASNTEAFF. The CDR3 DNA reads TGCGCCAGCAGTGAGTACGGGGCCAGCAACACTGAAGCTTTCTTT.

CDR3 coding DNA: TGTGCCAGCTCACTGATAAATCGGGGGACCGGGGAGCTGTTTTTT. The encoded protein is CASSLINRGTGELFF. This chain links TRBV18 with TRBJ2-2, with D possibly TRBD2 on 6 matching bases. The CDR3 loop spans 15 amino acids. Germline values: CDR1 KGHSH, CDR2 LQKENI. Trimming pared 4 bases from V and 5 bases from J, leaving 14 bases between.

This sequence joins TRBV5-5 and TRBJ1-3; D is uncertain. This CDR3 comprises 16 residues. Germline V CDR1 and CDR2: SGHKS, YYEKEE (reference sequence). The V end was cut by 4 bases, the J end by 4 bases, with 18 bases between. The DNA for the CDR3 is TGTGCCAGCAGCGCCGACCCGGATGTGTCCGGAAACACCATATATTTT. It is translated as CASSADPDVSGNTIYF. Full variable domain (missing parts from reference TRBV5-5 and TRBJ1-3): DAGVTQSPTHLIKTRGQQVTLRCSPISGHKSVSWYQQVLGQGPQFIFQYYEKEERGRGNFPDRFSARQFPNYSSELNVNALLLGDSALYLCASSADPDVSGNTIYFGEGSWLTVV.

The chain is built from TRBV2 and TRBJ2-1; TRBD2 agrees at 11 bases. Germline values: CDR1 SNHLY, CDR2 FYNNEI. The CDR3 spans 19 residues. J was trimmed by 7 bases and V by 6 bases; bases with no gene match: 20. This CDR3 reads CASSNPGLAASHPFNEQFF. DNA for the CDR3: TGTGCCAGCAGCAACCCGGGACTAGCGGCCTCTCACCCCTTTAATGAGCAGTTCTTC.

The chain has TRBV7-9 and TRBJ1-6; D remains unclear. The V gene lost 5 bases and the J gene lost 9 bases, with 14 bases spanning the gap. The CDR3 contains 14 residues. CDR1 is SEHNR, CDR2 FQNEAQ, per germline (reference sequence). This chain's CDR3 is CASSHPIPFSPLHF. CDR3 nucleotides: TGTGCCAGCAGCCACCCTATCCCATTTTCACCCCTCCACTTT.

The J gene is TRBJ2-2, the V gene TRBV6-1; TRBD1 matches 9 bases. CDR1 and CDR2 (germline): MNHNS, SASEGT. The CDR3 length is 16 residues. The V segment lost 4 bases and the J segment 7 bases; nucleotides outside the gene matches: 10. For the CDR3, the DNA is TGTGCCAGCAGTGGCCGGGACAGGGTTCCGAGCGGGGAGCTGTTTTTT. Protein product: CASSGRDRVPSGELFF.

J is TRBJ1-4 and V is TRBV5-1; 11 nucleotides match TRBD1. Germline V gives CDR1 SGHRS, CDR2 YFSETQ. The J segment lost 0 bases and the V segment lost 0 bases, leaving 1 base of the junction unmatched. There are 17 residues in the CDR3. CDR3 nucleotide sequence: TGCGCCAGCAGCTTGGAGGGACAGGGGGCAACTAATGAAAAACTGTTTTTT. Translated, it gives CASSLEGQGATNEKLFF.

The gene calls are TRBV6-5 and TRBJ2-5, with D tentatively TRBD1 or TRBD2 (7 bases each). The CDR3 loop spans 14 amino acids. The germline V gene has CDR1 MNHEY and CDR2 SVGAGI. V lost 6 bases, J lost 5 bases, and 16 bases lay in between. The CDR3 region has the DNA TGTGCCAGCAGCCTTCTCAGGGGGGGGGAGACCCAGTACTTC. Translated, it gives CASSLLRGGETQYF.

This clone was seen once. The V gene is TRBV7-9, the J gene TRBJ1-4; possibly TRBD1 for D (5 bases). The CDR3 extends over 12 amino acids. CDR1 and CDR2 (germline): SEHNR, FQNEAQ (reference sequence). V was pared by 5 bases and J by 7 bases, with 8 bases between. DNA for the CDR3: TGTGCCAGCAGCCCCCAGGGTGAAAAACTGTTTTTT. Encoded protein: CASSPQGEKLFF.